The 4 T cell receptor beta chains reported below all come from one sample, sequenced in a study of vaccination and CD4 T cells after COVID-19. The Oncomine TCR Beta short-read assay was what sequenced the DNA obtained from cultured CD4+ T cells. Each CDR3 protein gets one entry after TCRdb re-called the PCR reads with MiXCR. The repertoire holds several thousand distinct CDR3 sequences, around 57% seen once, with 7.6% in the top ten. Specified treatment: approximately 9-day PBMC culture with coronavirus spike peptide pools or control peptides (ViraFEST assay). Antigen specificity for these receptors is unknown. The specimen was CD4+ T cells from blood, cultured in vitro. Source of these receptors: a human donor who had recovered from COVID-19.

V usage is TRBV20-1 and J usage is TRBJ2-1, with 10 nucleotides matching TRBD2. Per germline, CDR1 DFQATT and CDR2 SNEGSKA (reference sequence). With 6 bases clipped from V and 9 bases from J, the junction kept 14 bases outside the gene matches. The CDR3 sequence is 15 residues long. CDR3 amino acids: CSASPTSGVAGEQFF. In DNA, the CDR3 is TGCAGTGCCTCTCCCACTAGCGGGGTAGCGGGTGAGCAGTTCTTC.

The rearrangement uses TRBV6-5 and TRBJ1-2; D unresolved. Trimming removed 2 bases from V and 8 bases from J, with 12 bases in between. CDR3 length: 13 residues. Germline V lookup: CDR1 MNHEY, CDR2 SVGAGI. The CDR3 DNA reads TGTGCCAGCAGTTACGATCCGGGGAGAGGCTACACCTTC. This gives the protein CASSYDPGRGYTF.

The rearrangement joins TRBV6-1 to TRBJ1-1, with no clear D. V dropped 8 bases and J dropped 2 bases, with 15 bases sitting between them. The germline V gene encodes CDR1 MNHNS and CDR2 SASEGT. The CDR3 totals 14 residues. The CDR3 DNA is TGTGCCAGCCGGGAGGAGTTTATTAACACTGAAGCTTTCTTT. This sequence encodes CASREEFINTEAFF.

The V call is TRBV7-3, the J call TRBJ2-1; TRBD2 agrees at 12 bases. The ends lost 0 bases at V and 8 bases at J; junction bases unmatched: 5. The V gene's germline CDR1 is SGHTA and CDR2 FQGTGA. The CDR3 runs to 16 residues. For the CDR3, the DNA is TGTGCCAGCAGCTTAACGGCTAGCGGGAGGGCCTATGAGCAGTTCTTC. Protein product: CASSLTASGRAYEQFF.